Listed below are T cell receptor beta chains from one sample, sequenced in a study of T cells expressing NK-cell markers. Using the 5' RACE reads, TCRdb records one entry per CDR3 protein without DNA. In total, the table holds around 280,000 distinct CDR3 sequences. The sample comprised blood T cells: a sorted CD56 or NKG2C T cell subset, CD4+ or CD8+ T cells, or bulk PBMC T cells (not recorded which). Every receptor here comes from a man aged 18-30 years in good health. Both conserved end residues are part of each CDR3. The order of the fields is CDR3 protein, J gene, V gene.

CSAGDRGNNYGYTF | TRBJ1-2 | TRBV20-1
CAWSLGTSGRSTDTQYF | TRBJ2-3 | TRBV30
CASSFLDGILDTQYF | TRBJ2-3 | TRBV5-5
CASSLDFSGTSLWQYF | TRBJ2-7 | TRBV7-2
CSATKTGNVEQFF | TRBJ2-1 | TRBV20-1
CASSYSGTVSEQYF | TRBJ2-7 | TRBV6-5
CASSYSSNGGRVYEQYF | TRBJ2-7 | TRBV6-2/TRBV6-3
CSSGTGGPTDTQYF | TRBJ2-3 | TRBV29-1
CASSRTGGEQFF | TRBJ2-1 | TRBV6-5
CASSIPDTYGYTF | TRBJ1-2 | TRBV19
CSATTQGNTETQYF | TRBJ2-5 | TRBV20-1
CASSLRGSGEKLFF | TRBJ1-4 | TRBV11-2
CASIFSGINEQFF | TRBJ2-1 | TRBV11-2
CASSGRDRVADTQYF | TRBJ2-3 | TRBV5-4
CATTRGQNQPGANVLTF | TRBJ2-6 | TRBV7-8
CASSFSRGGYTF | TRBJ1-2 | TRBV27
CAISDIRLGVRRTQYF | TRBJ2-5 | TRBV10-3
CARTGQGEETQYF | TRBJ2-5 | TRBV27
CASADSNNNEQFF | TRBJ2-1 | TRBV7-3
CASSSGLGYEQFF | TRBJ2-1 | TRBV5-1
CASRGRTANTEAFF | TRBJ1-1 | TRBV6-5
CASTLTSGSRTGELFF | TRBJ2-2 | TRBV7-9
CASSSQTSGTYQETQYF | TRBJ2-5 | TRBV5-1
CASSLVRRKARDPYNEQFF | TRBJ2-1 | TRBV11-3
CASSYWLAGAGNEQFF | TRBJ2-1 | TRBV6-5
CASSLTGTLYNYNEQFF | TRBJ2-1 | TRBV7-2
CASSYSRGTGNTGELFF | TRBJ2-2 | TRBV6-5
CASSLGTTNYEQYF | TRBJ2-7 | TRBV11-2
CASTLDRAGETQYF | TRBJ2-5 | TRBV5-1
CSVTYQETQYF | TRBJ2-5 | TRBV29-1
CASTTGTSFTDTQYF | TRBJ2-3 | TRBV14
CSVEWTRRETQYF | TRBJ2-5 | TRBV29-1
CASKRTSGVTDTQYF | TRBJ2-3 | TRBV12-3/TRBV12-4
CASSPMSESGANVLTF | TRBJ2-6 | TRBV18
CSAGRRIDQPQHF | TRBJ1-5 | TRBV20-1
CASSETSAYNEQFF | TRBJ2-1 | TRBV10-1
CASSVDSAGANVLTF | TRBJ2-6 | TRBV6-4
CASSSRLAGGGYEQYF | TRBJ2-7 | TRBV12-3/TRBV12-4
CSAQGQNTQYF | TRBJ2-3 | TRBV20-1
CASSLSTGGRNNEQFF | TRBJ2-1 | TRBV5-4
CASSDPGLAGGSYNEQFF | TRBJ2-1 | TRBV25-1
CASSSPRAGELFF | TRBJ2-2 | TRBV12-3/TRBV12-4
CSARWASGAQETQYF | TRBJ2-5 | TRBV20-1
CASSLNRAPRYSNQPQHF | TRBJ1-5 | TRBV7-8
CASSLAGANYGYTF | TRBJ1-2 | TRBV12-3/TRBV12-4
CASSMRTGRGTEAFF | TRBJ1-1 | TRBV12-3/TRBV12-4
CSASSNRGIQETQYF | TRBJ2-5 | TRBV20-1
CASSLMSGEDTQYF | TRBJ2-3 | TRBV7-7
CASATRRTPGGPLHF | TRBJ1-6 | TRBV11-2
CASSPRMGVKETQYF | TRBJ2-5 | TRBV6-2/TRBV6-3